A selection of T cell receptor beta chains follows, all from one sample in a study of blood T cells in healthy people across ages. TCRdb passed the 5' RACE reads through MiXCR, listing each CDR3 protein once. This table holds around 940,000 distinct CDR3 sequences, around 54% found once. The sequenced sample consisted of blood. These receptors were taken from a woman aged 55-69 years in good health. Each CDR3 is given with its conserved first and last residue. Each record gives: D gene, clone size, V gene, J gene, CDR3 protein, CDR3 DNA. D genes are given only for firm matches. Clone size is given for some rows only: seen once, a few or many times, or a class if the clone is expanded.

d_gene: TRBD2; abundance: many; v_gene: TRBV29-1; j_gene: TRBJ2-7; CDR3aa: CSVAATSGTYEQYF; CDR3nt: TGCAGCGTTGCGGCGACTAGCGGAACCTACGAGCAGTACTTC
d_gene: .; abundance: .; v_gene: TRBV4-1; j_gene: TRBJ2-3; CDR3aa: CASSQVGAGDTQYF; CDR3nt: TGTGCCAGCAGCCAAGTCGGGGCGGGAGATACGCAGTATTTT
d_gene: .; abundance: once; v_gene: TRBV18; j_gene: TRBJ2-7; CDR3aa: CASSLSGRDHPYEQYF; CDR3nt: TGTGCCAGCTCACTATCTGGCAGGGACCACCCCTACGAGCAGTACTTC
d_gene: .; abundance: .; v_gene: TRBV25-1; j_gene: TRBJ2-7; CDR3aa: CASSIYRDSYEQYF; CDR3nt: TGTGCCAGCAGTATCTACCGGGACTCCTACGAGCAGTACTTC
d_gene: TRBD2; abundance: .; v_gene: TRBV20-1; j_gene: TRBJ2-1; CDR3aa: CSARIRGRVTSGSHTRDEQFF; CDR3nt: TGCAGTGCTAGGATCAGGGGACGTGTGACTAGCGGAAGTCACACCAGGGATGAGCAGTTCTTC
d_gene: .; abundance: .; v_gene: TRBV10-3; j_gene: TRBJ2-7; CDR3aa: CAIRLDNSYEQYF; CDR3nt: TGTGCCATCAGATTGGACAATTCCTACGAGCAGTACTTC
d_gene: TRBD2; abundance: .; v_gene: TRBV18; j_gene: TRBJ2-1; CDR3aa: CTSSPASGRVVEQFF; CDR3nt: TGTACCAGCTCACCAGCTAGCGGGAGGGTTGTTGAGCAGTTCTTC
d_gene: .; abundance: few; v_gene: TRBV6-6; j_gene: TRBJ2-5; CDR3aa: CASGGGRGETQYF; CDR3nt: TGTGCCAGTGGTGGGGGGCGGGGGGAGACCCAGTACTTC
d_gene: .; abundance: .; v_gene: TRBV12-3/TRBV12-4; j_gene: TRBJ2-7; CDR3aa: CASSPPDNYEQYF; CDR3nt: TGTGCCAGCAGTCCACCGGACAACTACGAGCAGTACTTC
d_gene: .; abundance: many; v_gene: TRBV27; j_gene: TRBJ1-2; CDR3aa: CASSHRGNNGYTF; CDR3nt: TGTGCCAGCAGTCATCGGGGGAACAATGGCTACACCTTC
d_gene: .; abundance: .; v_gene: TRBV27; j_gene: TRBJ2-7; CDR3aa: CASSFAVGRSYEQYF; CDR3nt: TGTGCCAGCAGTTTTGCGGTCGGCAGGTCCTACGAGCAGTACTTC
d_gene: .; abundance: .; v_gene: TRBV7-2; j_gene: TRBJ1-1; CDR3aa: CASSFGYGAGTEAFF; CDR3nt: TGTGCCAGCAGCTTCGGGTATGGAGCCGGCACTGAAGCTTTCTTT
d_gene: .; abundance: few; v_gene: TRBV11-2; j_gene: TRBJ2-7; CDR3aa: CASSLEFDSSYEQYF; CDR3nt: TGTGCCAGCAGCTTAGAGTTCGACAGCTCCTACGAGCAGTACTTC
d_gene: .; abundance: .; v_gene: TRBV20-1; j_gene: TRBJ2-7; CDR3aa: CSATRQGYEQYF; CDR3nt: TGCAGTGCTACGCGTCAGGGATACGAGCAGTACTTC
d_gene: TRBD1; abundance: .; v_gene: TRBV10-3; j_gene: TRBJ2-7; CDR3aa: CAISESGTGAYEQYF; CDR3nt: TGTGCCATCAGTGAGTCAGGGACAGGGGCTTACGAGCAGTACTTC
d_gene: TRBD2; abundance: .; v_gene: TRBV6-5; j_gene: TRBJ2-1; CDR3aa: CASSTPGLAGGRRGEQFF; CDR3nt: TGTGCCAGCAGTACTCCGGGACTAGCGGGAGGGCGTCGCGGTGAGCAGTTCTTC
d_gene: .; abundance: .; v_gene: TRBV3-1; j_gene: TRBJ1-2; CDR3aa: CASSLGSMGYTF; CDR3nt: TGTGCCAGCAGCCTCGGATCAATGGGCTACACCTTC
d_gene: TRBD2; abundance: .; v_gene: TRBV4-2; j_gene: TRBJ2-7; CDR3aa: CASSQEIPRLAGGGYEQYF; CDR3nt: TGTGCCAGCAGCCAAGAGATACCGCGACTAGCGGGAGGAGGCTACGAGCAGTACTTC
d_gene: .; abundance: .; v_gene: TRBV28; j_gene: TRBJ2-7; CDR3aa: CASNGTPRSYEQYF; CDR3nt: TGTGCCAGCAATGGGACACCGAGGTCCTACGAGCAGTACTTC
d_gene: .; abundance: .; v_gene: TRBV25-1; j_gene: TRBJ1-1; CDR3aa: CASSARGAGRTEAFF; CDR3nt: TGTGCCAGCAGTGCCCGTGGGGCAGGGAGAACTGAAGCTTTCTTT
d_gene: .; abundance: few; v_gene: TRBV12-3/TRBV12-4; j_gene: TRBJ2-1; CDR3aa: CASTPTEKNEQFF; CDR3nt: TGTGCCAGCACTCCGACAGAAAAGAATGAGCAGTTCTTC
d_gene: .; abundance: .; v_gene: TRBV28; j_gene: TRBJ2-7; CDR3aa: CASSSVGDEQYF; CDR3nt: TGTGCCAGCAGTTCTGTGGGGGACGAGCAGTACTTC
d_gene: TRBD2; abundance: .; v_gene: TRBV20-1; j_gene: TRBJ2-1; CDR3aa: CSESLAGEHNEQFF; CDR3nt: TGCAGTGAATCCCTAGCGGGAGAACACAATGAGCAGTTCTTC
d_gene: TRBD2; abundance: .; v_gene: TRBV6-6; j_gene: TRBJ2-7; CDR3aa: CASSYAPSGGDYEQYF; CDR3nt: TGTGCCAGCAGTTACGCACCTAGCGGAGGGGATTACGAGCAGTACTTC
d_gene: .; abundance: .; v_gene: TRBV20-1; j_gene: TRBJ2-5; CDR3aa: CSAVAQETQYF; CDR3nt: TGCAGTGCTGTAGCCCAAGAGACCCAGTACTTC
d_gene: .; abundance: .; v_gene: TRBV7-2; j_gene: TRBJ2-7; CDR3aa: CASSLVGVPSYEQYF; CDR3nt: TGTGCCAGCAGCTTAGTGGGGGTTCCCTCCTACGAGCAGTACTTC
d_gene: TRBD1; abundance: once; v_gene: TRBV24-1; j_gene: TRBJ2-2; CDR3aa: CATSDYPGQGASGELFF; CDR3nt: TGTGCCACCAGTGATTATCCGGGACAGGGGGCCTCCGGGGAGCTGTTTTTT
d_gene: .; abundance: .; v_gene: TRBV2; j_gene: TRBJ2-1; CDR3aa: CASREYNEQFF; CDR3nt: TGTGCCAGCAGAGAGTACAATGAGCAGTTCTTC
d_gene: .; abundance: .; v_gene: TRBV20-1; j_gene: TRBJ2-7; CDR3aa: CSARIRFARGNYEQYF; CDR3nt: TGCAGTGCTAGGATTAGATTCGCTCGGGGAAATTACGAGCAGTACTTC
d_gene: .; abundance: few; v_gene: TRBV4-1; j_gene: TRBJ2-3; CDR3aa: CASSQDLLVGTDTQYF; CDR3nt: TGCGCCAGCAGCCAAGACCTCCTTGTGGGCACAGATACGCAGTATTTT
d_gene: TRBD2; abundance: few; v_gene: TRBV7-2; j_gene: TRBJ2-3; CDR3aa: CASSFGAGVTDTQYF; CDR3nt: TGTGCCAGCAGCTTTGGGGCGGGGGTCACAGATACGCAGTATTTT
d_gene: TRBD1; abundance: few; v_gene: TRBV20-1; j_gene: TRBJ1-2; CDR3aa: CSAPDRELYGYTF; CDR3nt: TGCAGTGCTCCCGACAGGGAGCTCTATGGCTACACCTTC
d_gene: TRBD1; abundance: .; v_gene: TRBV13; j_gene: TRBJ2-3; CDR3aa: CASSLAQDRGQDTQYF; CDR3nt: TGTGCCAGCAGCTTAGCCCAGGACAGGGGGCAGGATACGCAGTATTTT
d_gene: .; abundance: .; v_gene: TRBV12-3/TRBV12-4; j_gene: TRBJ2-2; CDR3aa: CASCSVVGTGELFF; CDR3nt: TGTGCCAGCTGCTCTGTCGTAGGCACCGGGGAGCTGTTTTTT
d_gene: TRBD1; abundance: .; v_gene: TRBV28; j_gene: TRBJ1-5; CDR3aa: CASFKAGGGQPQHF; CDR3nt: TGTGCCAGCTTTAAGGCAGGGGGCGGACAGCCCCAGCATTTT
d_gene: .; abundance: .; v_gene: TRBV20-1; j_gene: TRBJ1-2; CDR3aa: CSEGPEDRGYTF; CDR3nt: TGCAGTGAGGGGCCCGAAGACCGTGGCTACACCTTC
d_gene: .; abundance: few; v_gene: TRBV29-1; j_gene: TRBJ2-1; CDR3aa: CSVSSGTLPPRFF; CDR3nt: TGCAGCGTTAGTTCCGGGACTCTTCCCCCTCGGTTCTTC
d_gene: .; abundance: .; v_gene: TRBV4-1; j_gene: TRBJ2-3; CDR3aa: CASSQDRRERDTQYF; CDR3nt: TGCGCCAGCAGCCAAGATCGGAGGGAGAGAGATACGCAGTATTTT
d_gene: TRBD1; abundance: many; v_gene: TRBV29-1; j_gene: TRBJ2-3; CDR3aa: CSVPRGQSDTQYF; CDR3nt: TGCAGCGTCCCAAGGGGGCAGTCAGATACGCAGTATTTT
d_gene: .; abundance: few; v_gene: TRBV28; j_gene: TRBJ1-2; CDR3aa: CASSSPVYGYTF; CDR3nt: TGTGCCAGCAGCAGTCCCGTCTATGGCTACACCTTC